The 31 T cell receptor beta chains reported below all come from one sample, sequenced in a study of T cells in Graves' hyperthyroidism and ophthalmopathy. RNA transcripts gave rise to amplified TCR beta CDR3 regions. First-round RT-PCR with HTBI primers amplified the TCR CDR3 region. Each CDR3 protein is one row after TCRdb ran MiXCR on the multiplex PCR reads. The table lists about 680,000 distinct CDR3 sequences, 35% of them singletons. Sequencing used blood. The receptor set was obtained from a woman aged 40 to 50 with Graves' hyperthyroidism.

Worth noting for this clonotype: The CDR3 does not end in the conserved phenylalanine or tryptophan, so this is likely a read error. CDR3 residues: CASSPIRGLNTEAFL. As DNA, the CDR3 is TGTGCCAGCAGTCCAATCAGGGGGCTTAACACTGAAGCTTTCCTT. The rearrangement joins TRBV16 to TRBJ1-1, with TRBD1 identical over 8 bases. Germline V lookup: CDR1 KGHSY, CDR2 FQNENV. V was clipped by 6 bases and J by 2 bases; unmatched bases: 8. The CDR3 extends over 15 amino acids.

The chain employs TRBV5-1 and TRBJ1-2; 8 bases match TRBD1. Unmatched junction bases numbered 12, after V lost 4 bases and J lost 4 bases. Germline CDR1 is SGHRS and CDR2 is YFSETQ. The CDR3 loop spans 16 amino acids. The CDR3 nucleotides read TGCGCCAGCAGCCGTCGGACAGGGCCGCAAGTCTATGGCTACACCTTC. Residues: CASSRRTGPQVYGYTF.

This clonotype was seen once. Relative to the germline gene, one junction end is altered; a read error may explain this. This chain links TRBV7-9 with TRBJ2-7; tentatively, D is TRBD1 (6 bases). From germline, CDR1 is SEHNR and CDR2 FQNEAQ (reference sequence). This CDR3 has 13 amino acids. CDR3: CAGSSTGPVEQYF. CDR3 nucleotides: TGTGCCGGCAGCTCGACAGGCCCCGTGGAGCAGTACTTC.

This clonotype was observed at least ten times. This rearrangement joins TRBV7-8 to TRBJ1-1, with a weak D call TRBD1 (5 bases). Germline assignment: CDR1 SGHVS and CDR2 FQNEAQ. The ends were cut back, 7 bases at V and 5 bases at J, with 11 bases in the middle. The CDR3 loop spans 12 amino acids. The CDR3 reads CASMRGTTEAFF. CDR3 bases: TGTGCCAGCATGAGGGGTACAACTGAAGCTTTCTTT. Combining the CDR3 with reference TRBV7-8 and TRBJ1-1 gives the whole variable domain GAGVSQSPRYKVAKRGQDVALRCDPISGHVSLFWYQQALGQGPEFLTYFQNEAQLDKSGLPSDRFFAERPEGSVSTLKIQRTQQEDSAVYLCASMRGTTEAFFGQGTRLTVV.

The chain is built from TRBV4-2 and TRBJ2-5, with TRBD2 matching over 9 bases. The CDR3 extends over 17 amino acids. Germline CDR1 LGHNA, CDR2 YNFKEQ. The J segment lost 3 bases and the V segment lost 4 bases, leaving 12 bases of the junction unmatched. DNA for the CDR3: TGTGCCAGCAGCCTAAGTCCGGGGCTAGCGGGGAAAGAGACCCAGTACTTC. Translation gives CASSLSPGLAGKETQYF.

The table lists this clonotype with a few counts. V and J are TRBV4-3 and TRBJ2-3; TRBD2 matches at 10 bases. The CDR3 spans 17 residues. J was trimmed by 8 bases and V by 0 bases; bases with no gene match: 11. Germline V gives CDR1 LGHNA, CDR2 YSLEER. CDR3 DNA sequence: TGCGCCAGCAGCCAAGACTTTGGGCTAGCGGGAGTGGGTACGCAGTATTTT. Its protein is CASSQDFGLAGVGTQYF.

The rearrangement links TRBV12-3 or TRBV12-4 to TRBJ1-1, with 7 bases identical to TRBD1. V lost 5 bases, J lost 5 bases, and 17 bases stayed unmatched. The CDR3 spans 17 residues. The CDR3 nucleotides read TGTGCCAGCAGTGAGACAGGGAGCGGTTTCTCGTTTACTGAAGCTTTCTTT. It translates to CASSETGSGFSFTEAFF.

V gene TRBV5-5 combines with J gene TRBJ2-7; 7 bases are shared with TRBD2. The V gene's germline CDR1 is SGHKS and CDR2 YYEKEE (reference sequence). V was pared by 0 bases and J by 2 bases, with 8 bases of the junction left unmatched. The CDR3 is 16 amino acids. The CDR3 region has the DNA TGTGCCAGCAGCTTGGCTCCCCTAGCGGTTGCCTACGAGCAGTACTTC. This translates into CASSLAPLAVAYEQYF. Filled out from reference TRBV5-5 and TRBJ2-7, the complete variable domain reads DAGVTQSPTHLIKTRGQQVTLRCSPISGHKSVSWYQQVLGQGPQFIFQYYEKEERGRGNFPDRFSARQFPNYSSELNVNALLLGDSALYLCASSLAPLAVAYEQYFGPGTRLTVT.

A remark on this clonotype: A read error may produce the germline difference seen at one junction end. The J gene is TRBJ1-6, the V gene TRBV7-9, with TRBD1 as a possible D gene (5 bases). The CDR3 is 15 amino acids. Germline values: CDR1 SEHNR, CDR2 FQNEAQ (reference sequence). In nucleotides, the CDR3 is TGTGCCATCAGCGGACCCCAGACAGATGGTTCACCCCTCCACTTT. This gives the protein CAISGPQTDGSPLHF.

This clonotype was recorded at least ten times. The chain joins TRBV6-5 to TRBJ1-6; D possibly corresponds to TRBD1 (5 bases). V lost 4 bases, J lost 8 bases, and 12 bases lay in between. CDR3 length: 14 amino acids. The germline gives CDR1 MNHEY, CDR2 SVGAGI. Here the CDR3 reads CASSFDSVDSPLHF. The CDR3 region has the DNA TGTGCCAGCAGTTTTGACAGTGTAGATTCACCCCTCCACTTT.

At least ten counts were recorded for this clonotype. The chain combines TRBV9 with TRBJ2-7; possible D gene TRBD1, 5 bases. The CDR3 spans 16 residues. Germline V gives CDR1 SGDLS, CDR2 YYNGEE. Trimming removed 1 base from V and 5 bases from J, with 19 bases in between. The DNA of the CDR3 is TGTGCCAGCAGCGTATCTACCGCAGGGTCCGGCGACGAGCAGTACTTC. Translation gives CASSVSTAGSGDEQYF.

As regards this clonotype: A read error may be the cause here, since a much bigger clone is one base away. This CDR3 reads CASRQEGDGCTF. The CDR3 region has the DNA TGTGCCAGCAGGCAGGAGGGGGATGGCTGCACCTTC. The gene calls are TRBV14 and TRBJ1-2; perhaps TRBD1 as D (6 bases). CDR3 size: 12 residues. Germline assignment: CDR1 SGHDN and CDR2 FVKESK.

This clonotype appeared a few times. This chain connects TRBV7-2 to TRBJ2-7; tentative D call: TRBD2 (6 bases). Germline loops: CDR1 SGHTA, CDR2 FQGNSA. V was clipped by 5 bases and J by 2 bases, with 16 bases between them. This CDR3 has 15 amino acids. DNA for the CDR3: TGTGCCAGCAGCCAGACTAGTCGGGTGACCTACGAGCAGTACTTC. Its protein is CASSQTSRVTYEQYF.

There are many counts of this clonotype. This chain uses TRBV5-4 with TRBJ1-1; 9 positions match TRBD1. This CDR3 contains 14 residues. Germline CDR1 and CDR2: SGHNT and YYREEE (reference sequence). V gave up 5 bases and J gave up 9 bases; unmatched junction bases: 11. CDR3 nucleotides: TGTGCCAGCAGATCCTCCGAGACAGGGGGGAAAGCTTTCTTT. It translates to CASRSSETGGKAFF. The full variable domain, with the rest looked up from reference TRBV5-4 and TRBJ1-1, is ETGVTQSPTHLIKTRGQQVTLRCSSQSGHNTVSWYQQALGQGPQFIFQYYREEENGRGNFPPRFSGLQFPNYSSELNVNALELDDSALYLCASRSSETGGKAFFGQGTRLTVV.

The chain carries TRBV6-2 or TRBV6-3 and TRBJ1-5; possible D gene TRBD1, 6 bases. This CDR3 is built from 15 residues. Germline V lookup: CDR1 MNHEY, CDR2 SVGEGT. V was pared by 6 bases and J by 3 bases, with 15 bases between. The chain's CDR3 is CASRSGTLANQPQHF. CDR3 nucleotides: TGTGCCAGCAGATCCGGGACACTCGCCAATCAGCCCCAGCATTTT.

This clonotype was observed a handful of times. This sequence joins TRBV6-6 and TRBJ1-1; no clear D. CDR3 size: 12 residues. The germline CDR1 and CDR2 sequences are MNHNY and SVGAGI (reference sequence). V was clipped by 7 bases and J by 6 bases, with 12 bases between them. In DNA form, the CDR3 reads TGTGCCAGCACACCAGCTCTCCCTGAAGCTTTCTTT. As protein: CASTPALPEAFF.

The V and J genes are TRBV9 and TRBJ1-4; D is ambiguous. From germline, CDR1 is SGDLS and CDR2 YYNGEE. V was trimmed by 3 bases and J by 6 bases, leaving 15 bases between them. The CDR3 extends over 15 amino acids. The CDR3 region has the DNA TGTGCCAGCAGCGCCCGCCTTGCCTTGGATGAAAAACTGTTTTTT. Translated: CASSARLALDEKLFF.

The chain combines TRBV2 with TRBJ1-3; no definite D call. The J call is in doubt because the DNA end fits TRBJ2-3 better. Germline CDR1 and CDR2: SNHLY and FYNNEI. This CDR3 has 14 residues. The CDR3 nucleotides read TGTGCCAGCAGTGAACCGGGTGCTGGGGATACGCAGTATTTT. Its translation is CASSEPGAGDTQYF.

V usage is TRBV10-3 and J usage is TRBJ2-6; D remains ambiguous. CDR1 and CDR2 (germline): ENHRY, SYGVKD. V lost 6 bases and J lost 18, with 12 bases in between. The CDR3 totals 10 residues. DNA of the CDR3: TGTGCCATCAGCTCAAAGGATTCGACTTTC. Its protein is CAISSKDSTF.

The chain uses TRBV29-1 and TRBJ1-2; D perhaps matches TRBD1 (5 bases). This CDR3 is built from 12 residues. V was trimmed by 8 bases and J by 3 bases, leaving 13 bases between them. Germline CDR1 reads SQVTM; CDR2 reads ANQGSEA. The CDR3 loop is CSSTGRDYGYTF. CDR3 DNA sequence: TGCAGCTCCACGGGACGGGACTATGGCTACACCTTC. Together with reference TRBV29-1 and TRBJ1-2, the CDR3 gives the full variable domain: SAVISQKPSRDICQRGTSLTIQCQVDSQVTMMFWYRQQPGQSLTLIATANQGSEATYESGFVIDKFPISRPNLTFSTLTVSNMSPEDSSIYLCSSTGRDYGYTFGSGTRLTVV.

This clonotype has just a few counts. The chain has TRBV12-3 or TRBV12-4 and TRBJ1-2, with a possible D match to TRBD1 (5 bases). V lost 2 bases, J lost 5 bases, and 15 bases lay in between. This CDR3 has 15 amino acids. The CDR3 nucleotides are TGTGCCAGCAGTTTAATTTGGACCGAGGGGTATGGCTACACCTTC. Amino acids: CASSLIWTEGYGYTF.

This chain joins TRBV6-5 and TRBJ1-4; D perhaps matches TRBD1 (5 bases). CDR1 and CDR2 from the germline V gene are MNHEY and SVGAGI. This CDR3 spans 17 amino acids. V was cut by 4 bases and J by 7 bases, with 22 bases left in between. The CDR3 DNA is TGTGCCAGCAGTTTAGGCGGGACCCCGTGGGCGACTGAAAAACTGTTTTTT. Amino acid sequence: CASSLGGTPWATEKLFF.

In this sample, this clonotype turned up a few times. CDR3 coding DNA: TGCGCCAGCAGCCAAGAGGGCAAGAGATACGAGCAGTACTTC. Encoded protein: CASSQEGKRYEQYF. This sequence joins TRBV4-3 and TRBJ2-7, with D unresolved. V lost 0 bases, J lost 4 bases, and 10 bases lay in between. Germline V gene lookup returns CDR1 LGHNA and CDR2 YSLEER. The CDR3 has 14 amino acids.

On this clonotype itself: This may stem from a read error, because a much larger clone lies one nucleotide away. The CDR3 is CASRDMNTKAFF. The CDR3 DNA follows: TGTGCCAGCAGGGACATGAACACTAAAGCTTTCTTT. This chain connects TRBV6-1 to TRBJ1-1; tentatively, D is TRBD1 (5 bases). The germline CDR1 and CDR2 sequences are MNHNS and SASEGT. The CDR3 is made up of 12 amino acids.

The chain recombines TRBV2 with TRBJ1-1; 7 bases agree with TRBD1. Per the germline V gene, CDR1 is SNHLY and CDR2 is FYNNEI. This CDR3 has 15 amino acids. V shed 8 bases and J 4 bases; nucleotides not matched to a gene: 13. This chain's CDR3 is CASGSRGTEGTEAFF. Written as DNA, the CDR3 is TGTGCCAGCGGCTCAAGGGGGACAGAGGGCACTGAAGCTTTCTTT.

A word on this clonotype: The junction and the germline gene differ at one end; a read error may be behind it. This chain connects TRBV5-1 to TRBJ1-2, with 7 bases fitting TRBD1. The length of the CDR3 is 15 residues. Germline CDR1 SGHRS, CDR2 YFSETQ. This chain's CDR3 is CAGSLEGTENYGYTF. The CDR3 DNA is TGCGCCGGCAGCTTGGAGGGGACAGAGAACTATGGCTACACCTTC.

This clonotype was recorded many times. The chain uses TRBV10-1 and TRBJ2-5; D is possibly TRBD1 (6 bases). This CDR3 has 14 amino acids. Germline assignment: CDR1 WNHNN and CDR2 SYGVQD (reference sequence). The V gene lost 2 bases and the J gene lost 4 bases, with 11 bases spanning the gap. DNA of the CDR3: TGCGCCAGCAGTGAGGCAGGGGCCGGAGAGACCCAGTACTTC. It codes for CASSEAGAGETQYF.

The chain is built from TRBV10-2 and TRBJ2-7; TRBD2 aligns across 8 bases. Looked up from germline, CDR1 is WSHSY and CDR2 is SAAADI. This CDR3 has 15 residues. V was pared by 6 bases and J by 3 bases, with 10 bases of the junction left unmatched. CDR3 region: CASSVTAGGFYEQYF. The CDR3 bases are TGCGCCAGCAGCGTGACTGCGGGGGGTTTCTACGAGCAGTACTTC.

The V call is TRBV7-3, the J call TRBJ2-7; TRBD2 agrees at 9 bases. V lost 5 bases to trimming and J lost 6 bases; unmatched junction nucleotides: 8. This CDR3 contains 14 residues. The germline V gene has CDR1 SGHTA and CDR2 FQGTGA. CDR3 region: CASSPSLLAGEQYF. The CDR3 nucleotides are TGTGCCAGCAGCCCCTCCCTACTAGCGGGCGAGCAGTACTTC.

This chain links TRBV29-1 with TRBJ1-1; TRBD1 aligns across 7 bases. Germline CDR1 and CDR2: SQVTM and ANQGSEA. CDR3 size: 13 residues. V lost 4 bases and J lost 6; bases outside the gene matches: 8. The DNA for the CDR3 is TGCAGCGTTGGTAGCGGGACAGTCGCTGAAGCTTTCTTT. Its translation is CSVGSGTVAEAFF. The full variable domain, completed using reference TRBV29-1 and TRBJ1-1, is SAVISQKPSRDICQRGTSLTIQCQVDSQVTMMFWYRQQPGQSLTLIATANQGSEATYESGFVIDKFPISRPNLTFSTLTVSNMSPEDSSIYLCSVGSGTVAEAFFGQGTRLTVV.

This clonotype appeared many times. V is TRBV9 and J is TRBJ1-2; no clear D. The V gene lost 4 bases and the J gene lost 2 bases, with 12 bases spanning the gap. The CDR3 is made up of 14 amino acids. Germline CDR1 is SGDLS and CDR2 is YYNGEE. The CDR3 spells CASSPTGVNYGYTF. DNA for the CDR3: TGTGCCAGCAGCCCGACGGGAGTCAACTATGGCTACACCTTC.